This passage covers 8 T cell receptor beta chains from one sample sequenced in a study of blood T cell repertoires in COVID-19. Data came from immunoSEQ multiplex PCR; TCRdb stores just in-frame clones and leaves some out. The sample gives roughly 150,000 clones, 75% to 90% of which show up once; about 16% is in the top ten. Source material: peripheral blood. The receptors shown here come from a woman in her thirties or forties with acute or convalescent COVID-19.

The rearrangement uses TRBV30 and TRBJ1-1, with TRBD1 matching 9 bases. The CDR3 has 14 amino acids. CDR1 is GTSNPN and CDR2 is SVGIG in the germline V gene (reference sequence). This CDR3 reads CAISGTGPNTEAFF. For the CDR3, the DNA is TGTGCTATAAGCGGGACAGGGCCCAACACTGAAGCTTTCTTT.

The V and J genes are TRBV11-3 and TRBJ1-1; D gene ambiguous. Per germline, CDR1 SGHNT and CDR2 YENEEA. The CDR3 is 13 amino acids. The V gene lost 2 bases and the J gene lost 7 bases, with 11 bases spanning the gap. The CDR3 nucleotides are TGTGCCAGCAGCTTACGGAGGGAGAGTGAAGCTTTCTTT. Its translation: CASSLRRESEAFF.

The chain couples TRBV27 to TRBJ1-1, with D perhaps TRBD1 (5 bases). V lost 7 bases to trimming and J lost 8 bases, with 8 bases between them. The germline V gene encodes CDR1 MNHEY and CDR2 SMNVEV (reference sequence). This CDR3 contains 10 residues. The CDR3 loop is CASMGREAFF. CDR3 bases: TGTGCCAGCATGGGGCGGGAAGCTTTCTTT.

The chain has TRBV9 and TRBJ2-7, with D possibly TRBD2 on 5 matching bases. V dropped 0 bases and J dropped 3 bases, with 7 bases sitting between them. Per germline, CDR1 SGDLS and CDR2 YYNGEE. CDR3 length: 13 amino acids. CDR3 loop: CASSVVAGYEQYF. CDR3 bases: TGTGCCAGCAGCGTAGTCGCGGGCTACGAGCAGTACTTC.

V gene TRBV19 combines with J gene TRBJ2-3; 10 positions agree with TRBD2. The germline gives CDR1 LNHDA, CDR2 SQIVND (reference sequence). This CDR3 has 16 amino acids. Trimming cost V 1 base and J 5 bases; bases outside gene matches: 6. CDR3 nucleotide sequence: TGTGCCAGTAGTATAGTTGCGGCTAGCGGGGGAGATACGCAGTATTTT. Protein: CASSIVAASGGDTQYF.

V usage is TRBV4-2 and J usage is TRBJ1-4, with unresolved D. The CDR3 is 16 amino acids. V gave up 8 bases and J gave up 0 bases, with 16 bases separating them. Germline-derived CDR1 and CDR2 are LGHNA and YNFKEQ. The CDR3 sequence is CASALGTLATNEKLFF. DNA of the CDR3: TGTGCCAGCGCCCTGGGTACCCTAGCAACTAATGAAAAACTGTTTTTT.

V is TRBV18 and J is TRBJ2-7; 9 nucleotides match TRBD1. Losses at the gene ends were 3 bases for V and 2 bases for J; bases not matched to a gene: 2. The CDR3 is made up of 14 amino acids. Per germline, CDR1 KGHSH and CDR2 LQKENI. CDR3 in DNA: TGTGCCAGCTCACCGGGACAGGGACCCTACGAGCAGTACTTC. Amino acid sequence: CASSPGQGPYEQYF.

V is TRBV30 and J is TRBJ1-4; 9 bases map to TRBD1. Germline CDR1 reads GTSNPN; CDR2 reads SVGIG (reference sequence). With 5 bases clipped from V and 4 bases from J, the junction kept 11 bases outside the gene matches. The CDR3 is made up of 16 amino acids. As DNA, the CDR3 is TGTGCCTGGGGTACAGGGGGCCCGCTTAGTAATGAAAAACTGTTTTTT. This encodes CAWGTGGPLSNEKLFF.